This T cell receptor beta chain appears in the sequencing data of a study of blood T cell repertoires in COVID-19. The data were produced by immunoSEQ multiplex PCR, yet TCRdb's version contains in-frame clones alone and is incomplete. The sample consists of 300,000 to 350,000 clones, 87% of them appearing once. This clone appeared once. Germline CDR1 and CDR2: MDHEN and SYDVKM. Trimming took off 6 bases at V and 2 bases at J, with 5 bases between the two ends. This CDR3 has 11 residues. This chain uses TRBV28 with TRBJ2-7; no reliable D call. The origin of this receptor is a man between 18 and 29 years old with active or convalescent COVID-19. Sequencing was carried out using peripheral blood. The CDR3 region is CASSQTYEQYF. Here the CDR3 DNA reads TGTGCCAGCAGCCAAACCTACGAGCAGTACTTC.